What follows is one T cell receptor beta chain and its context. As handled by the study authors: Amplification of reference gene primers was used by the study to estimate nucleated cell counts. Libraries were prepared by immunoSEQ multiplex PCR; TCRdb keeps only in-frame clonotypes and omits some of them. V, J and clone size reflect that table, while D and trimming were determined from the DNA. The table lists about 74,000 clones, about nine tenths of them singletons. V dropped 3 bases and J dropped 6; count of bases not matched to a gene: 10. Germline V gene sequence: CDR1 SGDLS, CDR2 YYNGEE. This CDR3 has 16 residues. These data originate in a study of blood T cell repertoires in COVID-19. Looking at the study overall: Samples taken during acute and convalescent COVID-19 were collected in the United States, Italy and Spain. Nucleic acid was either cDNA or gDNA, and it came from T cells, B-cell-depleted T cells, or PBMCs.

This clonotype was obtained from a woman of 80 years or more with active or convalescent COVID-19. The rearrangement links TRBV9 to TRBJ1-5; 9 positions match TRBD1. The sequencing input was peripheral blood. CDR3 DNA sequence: TGTGCCAGCAGCGCTACCGGGACAGGGAGGGGTCAGCCCCAGCATTTT. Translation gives CASSATGTGRGQPQHF.